The 16 T cell receptor beta chains below come from one sample, sequenced in a study of blood T cell repertoires in COVID-19. Method: immunoSEQ multiplex PCR; TCRdb's copy keeps in-frame clones and lacks some. The top ten clones hold around 1.5% of a sample with 200,000 to 300,000 clones, roughly nine tenths of them seen once. Input material: peripheral blood. The receptors stem from a woman aged 60-75 years who had recovered from COVID-19.

The chain recombines TRBV15 with TRBJ1-5; a weak D match, TRBD1 (5 bases). Trimming left V 4 bases short and J 7 bases short, with 11 bases between. Looked up from germline, CDR1 is LNHNV and CDR2 is YYDKDF (reference sequence). The CDR3 totals 13 residues. CDR3 coding DNA: TGTGCCACCAGCAAGGGGAGGGAGCAGCCCCAGCATTTT. It specifies CATSKGREQPQHF.

The chain employs TRBV14 and TRBJ1-3; D is unclear. V was shortened by 5 bases and J by 0 bases, with 11 bases between the two germline ends. CDR3 length: 15 residues. From germline, CDR1 is SGHDN and CDR2 FVKESK. The CDR3 DNA is TGTGCCAGCAGCTGGGCCCTATCCTCTGGAAACACCATATATTTT. This translates into CASSWALSSGNTIYF.

V gene TRBV6-5 combines with J gene TRBJ2-1; D is unclear. There are 13 residues in the CDR3. CDR1 and CDR2 from the germline V gene are MNHEY and SVGAGI. Trimming removed 5 bases from V and 0 bases from J, with 5 bases in between. In nucleotides, the CDR3 is TGTGCCAGCAGTCAGGACTCCTACAATGAGCAGTTCTTC. It yields the protein CASSQDSYNEQFF.

V gene TRBV11-3 combines with J gene TRBJ2-1, with 7 nucleotides matching TRBD1. The length of the CDR3 is 15 residues. With 3 bases clipped from V and 0 bases from J, the junction kept 2 bases outside the gene matches. The germline V gene has CDR1 SGHNT and CDR2 YENEEA. The CDR3 loop reads CASSFRGSSYNEQFF. CDR3 sequence (DNA): TGTGCCAGCAGCTTCAGGGGGAGCTCCTACAATGAGCAGTTCTTC.

The rearrangement links TRBV6-2 or TRBV6-3 to TRBJ2-7, with TRBD1 matching 8 bases. The junction had 6 bases not matched to a gene; V was cut back by 2 bases and J by 0 bases. The CDR3 is 16 amino acids. Germline CDR1 is MNHEY and CDR2 is SVGEGT. The CDR3 loop reads CASSYQADRASYEQYF. DNA for the CDR3: TGTGCCAGCAGTTACCAAGCGGACAGGGCCTCCTACGAGCAGTACTTC.

The chain has TRBV7-9 and TRBJ1-1; D gene unclear. V lost 0 bases, J lost 0 bases, and 8 bases lay in between. Germline V gene data show CDR1 as SEHNR and CDR2 as FQNEAQ (reference sequence). The CDR3 runs 15 residues. Written as DNA, the CDR3 is TGTGCCAGCAGCTTAGCTGGTCAGGTGAACACTGAAGCTTTCTTT. Translated, it gives CASSLAGQVNTEAFF.

V gene TRBV18 combines with J gene TRBJ1-2, with TRBD1 matching 9 bases. Germline V gene data show CDR1 as KGHSH and CDR2 as LQKENI. The CDR3 covers 13 residues. V was clipped by 6 bases and J by 8 bases; unmatched bases: 7. CDR3 protein: CASSPGQGEGYTF. In DNA, the CDR3 is TGTGCCAGCTCCCCGGGACAGGGTGAAGGCTACACCTTC.

This chain links TRBV7-3 with TRBJ2-2; TRBD1 matches at 9 bases. The J segment lost 0 bases and the V segment lost 5 bases, leaving 10 bases of the junction unmatched. Germline assignment: CDR1 SGHTA and CDR2 FQGTGA. This CDR3 contains 18 residues. CDR3 bases: TGTGCCAGCAGCCCCGGGACAGGGCGAGGAGCGAACACCGGGGAGCTGTTTTTT. It is translated as CASSPGTGRGANTGELFF.

The rearrangement uses TRBV3-1 (or the pseudogene TRBV3-2) and TRBJ2-7, with D possibly being TRBD1 (5 bases). Trimming pared 1 base from V and 3 bases from J, leaving 10 bases between. Germline assignment: CDR1 LGHDT and CDR2 YNNKEL (reference sequence). The CDR3 runs 14 residues. In DNA, the CDR3 is TGTGCCAGCAGCCAAGGTACAGGAGTCTACGAGCAGTACTTC. Translation: CASSQGTGVYEQYF.

V usage is TRBV27 and J usage is TRBJ1-6; a weak D match, TRBD1 (5 bases). In germline, CDR1 is MNHEY, CDR2 SMNVEV (reference sequence). Trimming removed 6 bases from V and 6 bases from J, with 18 bases in between. This CDR3 contains 16 residues. CDR3 residues: CASSPQLGGPNSPLHF. CDR3 sequence (DNA): TGTGCCAGCAGCCCTCAACTGGGGGGTCCTAATTCACCCCTCCACTTT.

In this sample, this clone turned up a few times. The chain uses TRBV25-1 and TRBJ1-2, with 7 bases matching TRBD1. Per germline, CDR1 MGHDK and CDR2 SYGVNS. Trimming removed 4 bases from V and 6 bases from J; junction bases left unmatched: 8. This CDR3 region has 14 residues. The CDR3 DNA reads as TGTGCCAGCAGTGGTTTGACAGGGCTTAATGGCTACACCTTC. As protein: CASSGLTGLNGYTF.

The rearrangement uses TRBV7-9 and TRBJ2-5; weak D call: TRBD2 (5 bases). Germline V gene data show CDR1 as SEHNR and CDR2 as FQNEAQ (reference sequence). This CDR3 region has 14 residues. The germline V and J ends were trimmed by 5 bases and 6 bases, with 16 bases remaining between them. CDR3 loop: CASSPEAGLKTQYF. The CDR3 DNA reads as TGTGCCAGCAGCCCAGAGGCGGGTTTGAAGACCCAGTACTTC.

The chain employs TRBV5-1 and TRBJ1-1, with D unresolved. This CDR3 region has 14 residues. The germline gives CDR1 SGHRS, CDR2 YFSETQ. V was clipped by 2 bases and J by 2 bases, with 10 bases between them. CDR3 DNA sequence: TGCGCCAGCAGCTTTGACGGAGGAAACACTGAAGCTTTCTTT. Encoded protein: CASSFDGGNTEAFF.

V is TRBV19 and J is TRBJ1-2, with no clear D. The CDR3 length is 15 residues. Per the germline V gene, CDR1 is LNHDA and CDR2 is SQIVND (reference sequence). With 7 bases removed from V and 8 bases from J, the gap between germline ends came to 23 bases. Here the CDR3 DNA reads TGTGCCAGTATCGATATCGCCGCGGGATCCAGGGGCTACACCTTC. This codes for CASIDIAAGSRGYTF.

This chain uses TRBV7-2 with TRBJ1-5, with TRBD1 as a possible D gene (5 bases). The CDR3 is made up of 15 amino acids. Germline V gene sequence: CDR1 SGHTA, CDR2 FQGNSA. V lost 5 bases, J lost 2 bases, and 13 bases lay in between. The CDR3 DNA follows: TGTGCCAGCAGCGCCTCGGGCAGGGGCAATCAGCCCCAGCATTTT. This gives the protein CASSASGRGNQPQHF.

This sequence joins TRBV7-2 and TRBJ2-3; 11 positions match TRBD2. The CDR3 spans 17 residues. V dropped 1 base and J dropped 5; count of bases not matched to a gene: 8. The germline gives CDR1 SGHTA, CDR2 FQGNSA. CDR3 amino acids: CASSLGGTSGGLDTQYF. The CDR3 coding sequence is TGTGCCAGCAGCTTAGGTGGGACTAGCGGCGGACTAGATACGCAGTATTTT. Supplemented by reference TRBV7-2 and TRBJ2-3, the full variable domain reads GAGVSQSPSNKVTEKGKDVELRCDPISGHTALYWYRQSLGQGLEFLIYFQGNSAPDKSGLPSDRFSAERTGGSVSTLTIQRTQQEDSAVYLCASSLGGTSGGLDTQYFGPGTRLTVL.